A single count supports the clone carrying this T cell receptor beta chain. What it binds is not known. Blood sampling took place at baseline, cycle 4 day 1, and cycle 7 day 1. Germline loops: CDR1 LNHDA, CDR2 SQIVND (reference sequence). V shed 5 bases, J shed 11 bases, and the junction held 11 bases outside the gene matches. The CDR3 is 14 amino acids. TCRdb's copy holds only in-frame clones and misses some; the assay was immunoSEQ multiplex PCR. This sample has 100,000 to 130,000 clones; 75% to 95% occur once, and the top ten carry roughly 0.61%. This sample is drawn from a study of OX40 agonist ivuxolimab in advanced cancers. Study-wide context: The patients received ivuxolimab by intravenous route every 2 weeks at 0.01 to 10 mg/kg. General study points: Among some nonresponders, normalized T-cell clonal expansion was also low.

This TCR was sampled from an adult with an advanced solid tumor such as melanoma, head and neck, liver or kidney cancer. The sample consisted of CD4+ or CD8+ T cells sorted from blood, taken in a trial of the OX40 agonist ivuxolimab. The J gene is TRBJ1-1, the V gene TRBV19; 10 bases are shared with TRBD1. CDR3 sequence: CASSAGTGAAVAFF. CDR3 nucleotide sequence: TGTGCCAGTAGTGCCGGGACAGGGGCCGCGGTGGCTTTCTTT.